The TCR beta chain described here comes from a study of blood T cell repertoires in COVID-19. The wider study: T cells, B-cell-depleted T cells, or PBMCs provided the cDNA or gDNA that served as material.

Authors' methods: It was from reference gene primer amplification that nucleated cell counts were estimated. The repertoire was sequenced with immunoSEQ multiplex PCR; TCRdb's copy has only in-frame clones and lacks some. V and J calls and clone size follow that table, whereas D and trimming were derived from the DNA. The sample lists 190,000 or so clones; 87% were seen once. Unmatched junction bases numbered 11, after V lost 1 base and J lost 5 bases. This CDR3 is 16 amino acids long. Germline V CDR1 and CDR2: LGHNA, YSLEER. The rearrangement joins TRBV4-3 to TRBJ2-7; 7 nucleotides line up with TRBD1. The material sequenced was peripheral blood. This TCR came from a woman aged 18-30 years who had recovered from COVID-19. The CDR3 here is CASSQGRDRLFNEQYF. The DNA for the CDR3 is TGCGCCAGCAGCCAAGGAAGGGACAGACTCTTCAACGAGCAGTACTTC.